These T cell receptor beta chains were read from a single sample in a study of control samples from healthy donors and cancer patients. The repertoire was sequenced with immunoSEQ multiplex PCR; TCRdb's copy has only in-frame clones and lacks some. The top ten hold roughly 12% of the sample, which has about 120,000 clones, 80% to 90% seen once. The sequenced material came from blood. The receptors stem from a man aged 25 to 40 in good health. CDR3s include the opening cysteine and the closing phenylalanine or tryptophan. A D gene is named only where the DNA matches it firmly. Size is stated for part of the rows, as once, few or many counts, or as a class when the clone is expanded.

d_call | clone_size | j_call | v_call | cdr3_nt | cdr3_aa
- | - | TRBJ1-6 | TRBV3-1/TRBV3-2 | TGTGCCAGCAGCCCCCCAGGGGATTCACCCCTCCACTTT | CASSPPGDSPLHF
- | - | TRBJ1-1 | TRBV27 | TGTGCCAGCAGTTTATTCAGGGGCGATGATGAAGCTTTCTTT | CASSLFRGDDEAFF
- | few | TRBJ2-2 | TRBV2 | TGTGCCAGCAGTGTCGGGACTTCCACCGGGGAGCTGTTTTTT | CASSVGTSTGELFF
- | few | TRBJ1-3 | TRBV5-1 | TGCGCCAGCAGCTTGGGTGGGGGGGCTGCCTCTGGAAACACCATATATTTT | CASSLGGGAASGNTIYF
- | - | TRBJ2-5 | TRBV4-1 | TGCGCCAGCAGCCAAGAAACTAGCCTTCTGGAGACCCAGTACTTC | CASSQETSLLETQYF
- | - | TRBJ1-2 | TRBV5-1 | TGCGCCAGCAGCCTCTCCAGCGGGATGGGAATGAGCTACACCTTC | CASSLSSGMGMSYTF
TRBD2 | few | TRBJ2-5 | TRBV2 | TGTGCCGACGGACTAGCGGGGAATCAAGAGACCCAGTACTTC | CADGLAGNQETQYF
TRBD1 | - | TRBJ1-2 | TRBV25-1 | TGTGCCAGCAGTTCAGGGGGGCGGCCTTATGGCTACACCTTC | CASSSGGRPYGYTF
- | - | TRBJ2-7 | TRBV25-1 | TGTGCCAGCAGTGACCCGACAGCGAAGACCTACGAGCAGTACTTC | CASSDPTAKTYEQYF
TRBD1 | - | TRBJ1-2 | TRBV14 | TGTGCCAGCAGCCTACGGACAGGGGGCAGTGGCTACACCTTC | CASSLRTGGSGYTF
- | once | TRBJ2-7 | TRBV15 | TGTGCCACCAGCTCCGCGAGACTTAGCTCCTACGAGCAGTACTTC | CATSSARLSSYEQYF
TRBD1 | - | TRBJ1-5 | TRBV7-2 | TGTGCCAGCAGCTTAGTTGACAGGGGTGACCAGCCCCAGCATTTT | CASSLVDRGDQPQHF
TRBD1 | - | TRBJ2-7 | TRBV6-6 | TGTGCCAGCAGCCCCCGGGACAGGGATGGTGAGCAGTACTTC | CASSPRDRDGEQYF
- | - | TRBJ1-5 | TRBV29-1 | TGCAGCGTTGCGGGGGAAGGTCAGCCCCAGCATTTT | CSVAGEGQPQHF
- | - | TRBJ1-1 | TRBV19 | TGTGCCAGTAGCCCCCGAAGGGGGGTAGTCACTGAAGCTTTCTTT | CASSPRRGVVTEAFF
- | - | TRBJ1-5 | TRBV5-6 | TGTGCCAGCAGCCGTTGGGGTGGCAATCAGCCCCAGCATTTT | CASSRWGGNQPQHF
TRBD1 | - | TRBJ1-4 | TRBV12-5 | TGTGCTAGTGGCCTTACAGGGGTCAGTAATGAAAAACTGTTTTTT | CASGLTGVSNEKLFF
- | - | TRBJ1-1 | TRBV27 | TGTGCCAGCAGTTTTCTTAGTCCCCCTGAAGCTTTCTTT | CASSFLSPPEAFF
- | - | TRBJ1-4 | TRBV29-1 | TGCAGCGTTAAATCCGGGACAACTAATGAAAAACTGTTTTTT | CSVKSGTTNEKLFF
TRBD1 | once | TRBJ1-2 | TRBV18 | TGTGCCAGCTCACCCTGGACAGGGGGGAACTATGGCTACACCTTC | CASSPWTGGNYGYTF
- | - | TRBJ1-1 | TRBV18 | TGTGCCAGCTCATTAGTAACTGGGTCGAACACTGAAGCTTTCTTT | CASSLVTGSNTEAFF
- | few | TRBJ1-1 | TRBV6-5 | TGTGCCAGCAGTTACCCACCAGGGACTGAAGCTTTCTTT | CASSYPPGTEAFF
TRBD1 | - | TRBJ1-1 | TRBV14 | TGTGCCAGCAGCCCCAGGGGGAAGAACACTGAAGCTTTCTTT | CASSPRGKNTEAFF
- | once | TRBJ1-1 | TRBV14 | TGTGCCAGCAGCCAAAGAGGGCAGGGTCGAATGAACACTGAAGCTTTCTTT | CASSQRGQGRMNTEAFF
- | - | TRBJ1-2 | TRBV19 | TGTGCCAGTAGCAAATTGACAGTTGATGGCTACACCTTC | CASSKLTVDGYTF
- | - | TRBJ1-2 | TRBV30 | TGTGCCTGGCACCTGGGGGGCTCTGGCTACACCTTC | CAWHLGGSGYTF
TRBD1 | - | TRBJ1-5 | TRBV30 | TGTGCCTGGAGTTCCTCCGGGACAGGGGGCCTCTATAGCAATCAGCCCCAGCATTTT | CAWSSSGTGGLYSNQPQHF
- | few | TRBJ1-1 | TRBV9 | TGTGCCAGCAGCCCTACTGTGACGGGTATGAACACTGAAGCTTTCTTT | CASSPTVTGMNTEAFF
- | - | TRBJ2-5 | TRBV3-1/TRBV3-2 | TGTGCCAGCAGCCAAGCGCCTAGCCTAAAGACCCAGTACTTC | CASSQAPSLKTQYF
- | - | TRBJ2-1 | TRBV30 | TGTGCCTGGAGTAGGGGGGGGTATGAGCAGTTCTTC | CAWSRGGYEQFF
- | - | TRBJ2-5 | TRBV11-2 | TGTGCCAGCAGCTTGCTACGGAACTCGGAGACCCAGTACTTC | CASSLLRNSETQYF
- | - | TRBJ2-7 | TRBV27 | TGTGCCAGCAGCCGGGACGCGAGCTCCTACGAGCAGTACTTC | CASSRDASSYEQYF
TRBD1 | few | TRBJ1-3 | TRBV18 | TGTGCCAGCTCACTTGGGACAGGCGACTCTGGAAACACCATATATTTT | CASSLGTGDSGNTIYF
- | - | TRBJ2-5 | TRBV6-5 | TGTGCCAGCGACATACAGGGAGGGCAAGAGACCCAGTACTTC | CASDIQGGQETQYF
- | - | TRBJ2-5 | TRBV24-1 | TGTGCCACCAGTGATTTGGGGGGGCTCCCTGGGGATCAAGAGACCCAGTACTTC | CATSDLGGLPGDQETQYF
- | - | TRBJ1-2 | TRBV27 | TGTGCCAGCAGCCTTCTGGGAGGCAGGGCTAACTATGGCTACACCTTC | CASSLLGGRANYGYTF
- | - | TRBJ1-2 | TRBV30 | TGTGCCTGGAGTGGGGGCCGAAACTATGGCTACACCTTC | CAWSGGRNYGYTF
- | once | TRBJ1-5 | TRBV4-1 | TGCGCCAGCAGCCTAGACGGGGGGGGCGGCAATCAGCCCCAGCATTTT | CASSLDGGGGNQPQHF
- | - | TRBJ2-2 | TRBV7-2 | TGTGCCAGCAGCTCAATCACGACAAACACCGGGGAGCTGTTTTTT | CASSSITTNTGELFF
- | - | TRBJ1-1 | TRBV10-2 | TGCGCCAGCAGTGAAACAGGGATTTTCACTGAAGCTTTCTTT | CASSETGIFTEAFF
- | - | TRBJ2-1 | TRBV18 | TGTGCCAGCTCACCGGGGGGGACAGTATACAATGAGCAGTTCTTC | CASSPGGTVYNEQFF
- | - | TRBJ1-2 | TRBV12-3/TRBV12-4 | TGTGCCAGCAGTTTAAGCGCGAACTATGGCTACACCTTC | CASSLSANYGYTF
- | - | TRBJ1-3 | TRBV2 | TGTGCCAGCTCTGGGGGTTCTGGAAACACCATATATTTT | CASSGGSGNTIYF
- | - | TRBJ2-1 | TRBV5-1 | TGCGCCAGCAGCTTGCAGGTTTACAATGAGCAGTTCTTC | CASSLQVYNEQFF
- | - | TRBJ1-1 | TRBV27 | TGTGCCAGCAGTCAGGAGTCCTACACTGAAGCTTTCTTT | CASSQESYTEAFF